This is a list of T cell receptor beta chains from one sample in a study of cytomegalovirus exposure and HLA in healthy donors. TCRdb's table, derived via immunoSEQ multiplex PCR, lists solely in-frame clones and lacks some. Seen here are about 160,000 clones, around 80% observed once, and the top ten hold roughly 4.4%. Material for sequencing was PBMCs. Receptors originate from a man aged 25-45 years in good health and CMV-seronegative. The CDR3 runs from the conserved cysteine through the conserved F or W. The D gene is left open where the match is weak. Clone size appears in some rows only: once, few, many, or a class for an expanded clone.

J,size,V,D,CDR3,DNA
TRBJ2-1,-,TRBV28,-,CASSVNNEQFF,TGTGCCAGCAGCGTAAACAATGAGCAGTTCTTC
TRBJ2-6,-,TRBV11-2,TRBD1,CASSLGQGVTGANVLTF,TGTGCCAGCAGCTTAGGACAGGGGGTTACCGGGGCCAACGTCCTGACTTTC
TRBJ2-2,-,TRBV14,-,CASSQVIGELFF,TGTGCCAGCAGCCAAGTTATCGGGGAGCTGTTTTTT
TRBJ1-4,-,TRBV7-8,-,CASSYLMTGELNEKLFF,TGTGCCAGCAGCTACTTGATGACGGGAGAACTTAATGAAAAACTGTTTTTT
TRBJ1-3,-,TRBV19,TRBD1,CASSIGPGGLHSGNTIYF,TGTGCCAGTAGTATTGGGCCAGGGGGACTCCACTCTGGAAACACCATATATTTT
TRBJ2-2,few,TRBV5-6,-,CASSLGLHINTGELFF,TGTGCCAGCAGCTTAGGACTACACATTAACACCGGGGAGCTGTTTTTT
TRBJ1-3,-,TRBV29-1,TRBD1,CSVPGQGNMLTGNTIYF,TGCAGCGTACCGGGACAGGGAAATATGTTGACTGGAAACACCATATATTTT
TRBJ2-7,-,TRBV30,-,CAWDGEYEQYF,TGTGCCTGGGATGGGGAGTACGAGCAGTACTTC
TRBJ2-7,few,TRBV15,TRBD2,CATSRAGGRFYEQYF,TGTGCCACCAGCAGAGCGGGGGGGCGTTTTTACGAGCAGTACTTC
TRBJ2-1,-,TRBV9,-,CASSGRDSSSYNEQFF,TGTGCCAGCAGCGGCCGGGACTCCAGCTCCTACAATGAGCAGTTCTTC
TRBJ1-3,-,TRBV18,-,CASSPGQRNTIYF,TGTGCCAGCTCACCAGGGCAGAGAAACACCATATATTTT
TRBJ2-1,-,TRBV5-6,-,CASRPGGRTTYNEQFF,TGTGCCAGCAGGCCCGGGGGACGGACTACCTACAATGAGCAGTTCTTC
TRBJ1-5,-,TRBV28,-,CASSFSWPQHF,TGTGCCAGCAGTTTCTCCTGGCCCCAGCATTTT
TRBJ2-6,-,TRBV6-5,-,CASSYSGGDGANVLTF,TGTGCCAGCAGTTACTCGGGGGGTGATGGGGCCAACGTCCTGACTTTC
TRBJ1-5,-,TRBV19,-,CASRGPGGDQPQHF,TGTGCCAGTAGGGGGCCGGGAGGAGATCAGCCCCAGCATTTT
TRBJ2-1,-,TRBV6-5,TRBD2,CASSYAGAGVVNEQFF,TGTGCCAGCAGTTACGCGGGAGCGGGAGTAGTCAATGAGCAGTTCTTC
TRBJ1-1,-,TRBV7-9,TRBD1,CASSTRDRAEAFF,TGTGCCAGCAGCACCCGGGACAGGGCTGAAGCTTTCTTT
TRBJ1-5,-,TRBV28,-,CASKTGNQPQHF,TGTGCCAGCAAGACAGGCAATCAGCCCCAGCATTTT
TRBJ1-5,-,TRBV25-1,-,CASSGGQNSNQPQHF,TGTGCCAGCAGTGGAGGACAAAATAGCAATCAGCCCCAGCATTTT
TRBJ2-7,-,TRBV14,-,CASSLQDEQYF,TGTGCCAGCAGCCTTCAGGACGAGCAGTACTTC
TRBJ1-1,-,TRBV30,-,CAWSGDLGAFF,TGTGCCTGGAGTGGTGACTTGGGAGCTTTCTTT
TRBJ1-2,-,TRBV6-6,TRBD1,CASSYPDRVEGYTF,TGTGCCAGCAGTTACCCCGACAGGGTCGAGGGCTACACCTTC
TRBJ2-7,-,TRBV10-2,TRBD2,CASSERTSGNSRPYEQYF,TGCGCCAGCAGTGAGCGTACTAGCGGTAATTCCAGACCGTACGAGCAGTACTTC
TRBJ2-5,-,TRBV14,TRBD1,CASSGTGETQYF,TGTGCCAGCAGTGGGACAGGAGAGACCCAGTACTTC
TRBJ1-2,-,TRBV5-1,TRBD1,CASRRGPDRGRGGYTF,TGCGCCAGCAGACGGGGGCCGGACAGGGGGCGCGGGGGCTACACCTTC
TRBJ1-4,-,TRBV7-6,-,CASSSEGRGGEKLFF,TGTGCCAGCAGCTCGGAGGGGAGGGGAGGGGAAAAACTGTTTTTT
TRBJ1-1,-,TRBV21-1,-,CASSNQDRNTEAFF,TGTGCCAGCAGCAACCAAGACAGGAACACTGAAGCTTTCTTT
TRBJ1-2,-,TRBV18,TRBD1,CASSPPFKTDRVDLYGYTF,TGTGCCAGCTCACCTCCCTTCAAAACGGACAGGGTGGATCTCTATGGCTACACCTTC
TRBJ1-1,-,TRBV5-4,-,CASSPEGPLLTEAFF,TGTGCCAGCAGCCCGGAGGGTCCGCTCCTCACTGAAGCTTTCTTT
TRBJ1-1,-,TRBV11-2,-,CASHRTFEAFF,TGTGCCAGCCACAGGACATTTGAAGCTTTCTTT
TRBJ1-2,-,TRBV6-6,TRBD1,CASSQGVDGYTF,TGTGCCAGCAGTCAGGGGGTAGATGGCTACACCTTC
TRBJ2-1,once,TRBV7-2,-,CASSLGIPGSAYNEQFF,TGTGCCAGCAGCTTAGGAATTCCCGGGAGCGCCTACAATGAGCAGTTCTTC
TRBJ1-2,-,TRBV19,TRBD1,CASSLTGPYGYTF,TGTGCCAGTAGTCTGACAGGGCCATATGGCTACACCTTC
TRBJ1-5,-,TRBV27,TRBD1,CASSVGQANQPQHF,TGTGCCAGCAGTGTCGGACAGGCTAATCAGCCCCAGCATTTT
TRBJ1-3,-,TRBV11-3,-,CASSLNGNTIYF,TGTGCCAGCAGCCTAAATGGAAACACCATATATTTT
TRBJ1-1,-,TRBV29-1,TRBD1,CSVEQGTVEEAFF,TGCAGCGTTGAACAAGGGACAGTTGAAGAAGCTTTCTTT
TRBJ2-7,few,TRBV6-6,-,CASSSLSEPNRNEQYF,TGTGCCAGCAGCTCCCTTAGCGAACCGAATCGCAACGAGCAGTACTTC
TRBJ1-2,-,TRBV7-9,-,CASSPARGGYGYTF,TGTGCCAGCAGTCCAGCCAGGGGTGGCTATGGCTACACCTTC
TRBJ2-5,-,TRBV5-8,TRBD2,CASSLGLVRETQYF,TGTGCCAGCAGCCTCGGACTAGTTCGAGAGACCCAGTACTTC
TRBJ2-2,few,TRBV28,TRBD1,CASSSPMGGQGAGELFF,TGTGCCAGCAGTAGCCCGATGGGGGGACAGGGCGCCGGGGAGCTGTTTTTT
TRBJ2-5,-,TRBV6-1,-,CASSRPQGTQYF,TGTGCCAGCAGTAGACCTCAGGGGACCCAGTACTTC
TRBJ1-4,-,TRBV5-6,TRBD1,CASRLQGMGEKLFF,TGTGCCAGCAGATTACAGGGGATGGGTGAAAAACTGTTTTTT
TRBJ1-2,-,TRBV29-1,-,CSAPDSSLGNGYTF,TGCAGCGCACCCGACAGTTCCCTGGGGAATGGCTACACCTTC